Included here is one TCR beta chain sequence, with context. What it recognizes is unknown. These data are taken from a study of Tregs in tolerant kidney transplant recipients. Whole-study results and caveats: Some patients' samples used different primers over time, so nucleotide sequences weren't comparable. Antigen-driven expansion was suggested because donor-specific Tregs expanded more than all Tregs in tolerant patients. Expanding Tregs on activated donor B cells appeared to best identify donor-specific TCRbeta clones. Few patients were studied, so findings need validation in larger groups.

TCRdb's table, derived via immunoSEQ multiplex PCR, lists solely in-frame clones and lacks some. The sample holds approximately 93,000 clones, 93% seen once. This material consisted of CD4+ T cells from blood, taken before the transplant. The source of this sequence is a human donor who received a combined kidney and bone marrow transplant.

This chain's CDR3 is CASSRQGLTGANVLTF. The CDR3 DNA sequence: TGTGCCAGCAGCCGACAGGGTCTGACTGGGGCCAACGTCCTGACTTTC. The V call is TRBV7-2, the J call TRBJ2-6; TRBD1 aligns across 7 bases. This CDR3 is built from 16 residues. V shed 5 bases and J 2 bases; nucleotides not matched to a gene: 6. Germline CDR1 and CDR2: SGHTA and FQGNSA.